Listed here is a single T cell receptor beta chain. These data belong to a study of blood T cell repertoires in COVID-19. Study overall: From the United States, Italy and Spain came samples of acute and convalescent COVID-19. T cells, B-cell-depleted T cells, or PBMCs provided the cDNA or gDNA that served as material.

The germline V gene has CDR1 SGHNT and CDR2 YENEEA. Trimming took off 5 bases at V and 6 bases at J, with 14 bases between the two ends. CDR3 size: 14 residues. Authors' methods: Estimation of nucleated cell counts was performed using reference gene primer amplification. Sequencing used immunoSEQ multiplex PCR; TCRdb keeps in-frame clones, though not all of them. That table furnishes V, J and clone size, whereas the DNA furnished D and trimming. This repertoire shows about 190,000 clones, 85% to 90% found once; its top ten account for around 2.7%. This clonotype was sampled from a man aged 40-55 years with active or convalescent COVID-19. The chain couples TRBV11-3 to TRBJ2-1; D possibly corresponds to TRBD2 (6 bases). Sequencing used peripheral blood. CDR3 loop: CASSPGTSANEQFF. The DNA of the CDR3 is TGTGCCAGCAGCCCCGGGACTTCGGCCAATGAGCAGTTCTTC. The full variable domain, its missing parts supplied by reference TRBV11-3 and TRBJ2-1, is EAGVVQSPRYKIIEKKQPVAFWCNPISGHNTLYWYLQNLGQGPELLIRYENEEAVDDSQLPKDRFSAERLKGVDSTLKIQPAELGDSAVYLCASSPGTSANEQFFGPGTRLTVL.